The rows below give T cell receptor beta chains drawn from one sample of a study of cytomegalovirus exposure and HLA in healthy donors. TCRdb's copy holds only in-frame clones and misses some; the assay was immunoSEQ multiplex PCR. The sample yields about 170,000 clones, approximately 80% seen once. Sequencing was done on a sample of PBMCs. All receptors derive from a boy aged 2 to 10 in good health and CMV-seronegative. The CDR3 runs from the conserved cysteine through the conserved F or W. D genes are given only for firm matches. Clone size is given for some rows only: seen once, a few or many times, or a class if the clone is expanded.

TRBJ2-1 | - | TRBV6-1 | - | CASSAQEVLDEQFF | TGTGCCAGCAGCGCGCAAGAAGTACTAGATGAGCAGTTCTTC
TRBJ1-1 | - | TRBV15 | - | CATSRGHTAGDGEAFF | TGTGCCACCAGCAGAGGACATACAGCGGGGGACGGGGAAGCTTTCTTT
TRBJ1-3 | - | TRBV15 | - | CATSRPPSNPSGNTIYF | TGTGCCACCAGCAGACCCCCGAGCAACCCCTCTGGAAACACCATATATTTT
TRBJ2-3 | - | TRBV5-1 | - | CASSLGDSYTDTQYF | TGCGCCAGCAGCTTGGGTGACAGCTACACAGATACGCAGTATTTT
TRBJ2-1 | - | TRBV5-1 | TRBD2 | CASRFLAGGDYNEQFF | TGCGCCAGCAGGTTCTTAGCGGGAGGGGACTACAATGAGCAGTTCTTC
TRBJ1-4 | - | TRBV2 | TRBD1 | CASSEGLGGSTNEKLFF | TGTGCCAGCAGTGAAGGTTTAGGGGGCTCTACCAATGAAAAACTGTTTTTT
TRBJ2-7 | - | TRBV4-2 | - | CASSQDWRENPYEQYF | TGTGCCAGCAGCCAAGATTGGCGGGAAAACCCCTACGAGCAGTACTTC
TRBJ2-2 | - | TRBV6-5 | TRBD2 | CASSYSRGAGELFF | TGTGCCAGCAGTTACAGCCGGGGGGCCGGGGAGCTGTTTTTT
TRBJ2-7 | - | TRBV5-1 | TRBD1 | CASSPRQGTYEQYF | TGCGCCAGCAGCCCTCGACAGGGAACCTACGAGCAGTACTTC
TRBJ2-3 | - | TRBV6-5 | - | CASSYSNPGTDTQYF | TGTGCCAGCAGTTACTCGAATCCGGGAACAGATACGCAGTATTTT
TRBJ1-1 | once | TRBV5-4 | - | CKAGANTEAFF | TGCAAGGCAGGGGCGAACACTGAAGCTTTCTTT
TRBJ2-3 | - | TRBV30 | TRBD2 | CAWSPGTSDREDTQYF | TGTGCCTGGAGTCCCGGGACTAGCGACCGGGAGGATACGCAGTATTTT
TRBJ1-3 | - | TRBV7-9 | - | CASRQGPGGNTIYF | TGTGCCAGCAGACAGGGCCCCGGTGGAAACACCATATATTTT
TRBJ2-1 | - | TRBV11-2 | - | CASSFASGGRTEQFF | TGTGCCAGCAGCTTTGCTTCGGGGGGCCGTACCGAGCAGTTCTTC
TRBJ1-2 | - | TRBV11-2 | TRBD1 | CASSVGDRANYGYTF | TGTGCCAGCAGCGTAGGGGACAGGGCCAACTATGGCTACACCTTC
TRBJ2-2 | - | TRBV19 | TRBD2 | CASSTTSGTGELFF | TGTGCCAGTAGTACGACTAGCGGTACCGGGGAGCTGTTTTTT
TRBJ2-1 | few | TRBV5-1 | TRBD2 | CASSLDGRVSVSGEYNEQFF | TGCGCCAGCAGCTTGGATGGTAGGGTGTCGGTCAGCGGGGAATACAATGAGCAGTTCTTC
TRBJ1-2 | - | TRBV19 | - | CASSIRQGNVGGYTF | TGTGCCAGTAGTATCCGGCAGGGTAATGTTGGTGGCTACACCTTC
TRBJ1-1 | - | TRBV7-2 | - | CASSPKTGKGTEAFF | TGTGCCAGCAGCCCGAAGACAGGAAAAGGGACTGAAGCTTTCTTT
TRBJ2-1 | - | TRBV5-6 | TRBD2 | CASSGKGLAGFNNEQFF | TGTGCCAGCAGCGGAAAGGGACTAGCGGGATTCAACAATGAGCAGTTCTTC
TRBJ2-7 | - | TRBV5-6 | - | CASSRTESITYEQYF | TGTGCCAGCAGCAGGACAGAGTCTATCACCTACGAGCAGTACTTC
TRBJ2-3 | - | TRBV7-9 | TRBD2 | CASSLPRLAGGKADTQYF | TGTGCCAGCAGCTTACCTCGACTAGCGGGAGGAAAGGCAGATACGCAGTATTTT
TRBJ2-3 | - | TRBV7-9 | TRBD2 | CASSSGTSGRDTQYF | TGTGCCAGCAGCTCCGGGACTAGCGGGAGAGATACGCAGTATTTT
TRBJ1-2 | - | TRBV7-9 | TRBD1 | CASSLADRGRYGYTF | TGTGCCAGCAGCTTAGCGGACAGGGGGCGTTATGGCTACACCTTC
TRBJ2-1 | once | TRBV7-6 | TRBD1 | CASSLQGESNNEQFF | TGTGCCAGCAGCCTACAGGGGGAGTCAAACAATGAGCAGTTCTTC
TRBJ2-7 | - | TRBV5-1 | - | CASSLELSSYEQYF | TGCGCCAGCAGCTTGGAACTAAGCTCCTACGAGCAGTACTTC
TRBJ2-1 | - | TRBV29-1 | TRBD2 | CSVGILALGEQFF | TGCAGCGTTGGGATACTAGCGCTGGGAGAGCAGTTCTTC
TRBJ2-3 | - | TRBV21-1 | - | CASSKGLAGNGTGITDTQYF | TGTGCCAGCAGCAAAGGGCTAGCGGGAAATGGAACGGGGATCACAGATACGCAGTATTTT
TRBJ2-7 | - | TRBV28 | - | CASSWEARLEQYF | TGTGCCAGCAGTTGGGAGGCCCGATTGGAGCAGTACTTC
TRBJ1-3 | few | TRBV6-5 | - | CASSYSAGAIGNTIYF | TGTGCCAGCAGTTACTCGGCAGGGGCGATTGGAAACACCATATATTTT
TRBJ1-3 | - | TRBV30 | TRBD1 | CAWTLNRGSGNTIYF | TGTGCCTGGACCTTAAACAGGGGCTCTGGAAACACCATATATTTT
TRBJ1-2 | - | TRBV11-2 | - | CASSSAGGARGYTF | TGTGCCAGCAGCTCCGCGGGGGGCGCGCGGGGCTACACCTTC
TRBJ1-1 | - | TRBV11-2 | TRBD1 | CASSPRTGRYTEAFF | TGTGCCAGCAGCCCCCGGACAGGGAGATACACTGAAGCTTTCTTT
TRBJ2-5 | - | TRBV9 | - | CANSVGGSKQETQYF | TGTGCCAACAGCGTAGGAGGGTCAAAACAAGAGACCCAGTACTTC
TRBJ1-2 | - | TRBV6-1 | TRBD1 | CASSPPGQLIYGYTF | TGTGCCAGCAGTCCCCCGGGACAGCTCATCTATGGCTACACCTTC
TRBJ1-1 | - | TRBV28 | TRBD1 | CASSLSRGETTEAFF | TGTGCCAGCAGTTTATCCAGGGGGGAGACCACTGAAGCTTTCTTT
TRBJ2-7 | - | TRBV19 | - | CASSPSPGLYEQYF | TGTGCCAGTAGTCCCTCCCCTGGACTTTACGAGCAGTACTTC
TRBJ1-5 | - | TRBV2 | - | CASSEAGLSNQPQHF | TGTGCCAGCAGTGAAGCTGGACTTAGCAATCAGCCCCAGCATTTT
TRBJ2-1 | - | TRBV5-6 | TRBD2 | CASRLAGVGWNEQFF | TGTGCCAGCAGACTAGCGGGAGTGGGTTGGAATGAGCAGTTCTTC
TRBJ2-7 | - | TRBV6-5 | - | CASSYFGSGYEQYF | TGTGCCAGCAGTTACTTCGGGAGTGGTTACGAGCAGTACTTC
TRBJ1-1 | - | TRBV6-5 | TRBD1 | CASILTGAVTEAFF | TGTGCCAGCATTCTTACAGGGGCTGTCACTGAAGCTTTCTTT
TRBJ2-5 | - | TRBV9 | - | CASSVESGGETQYF | TGTGCCAGCAGCGTAGAGTCAGGGGGGGAGACCCAGTACTTC
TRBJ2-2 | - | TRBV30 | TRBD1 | CAWSVRQGALSFGTGELFF | TGTGCCTGGAGTGTCCGACAGGGGGCCCTAAGTTTTGGCACCGGGGAGCTGTTTTTT
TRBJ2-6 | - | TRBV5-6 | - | CASTPGPGANVLTF | TGTGCCAGCACCCCAGGGCCTGGGGCCAACGTCCTGACTTTC
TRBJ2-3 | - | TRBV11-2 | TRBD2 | CASSPEGLAGVSPSGF | TGTGCCAGCAGCCCCGAGGGACTAGCGGGAGTCAGTCCTTCCGGGTTT
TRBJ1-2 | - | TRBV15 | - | CATSRGRGGYGYTF | TGTGCCACCAGCAGGGGGAGGGGCGGCTATGGCTACACCTTC
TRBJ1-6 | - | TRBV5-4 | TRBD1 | CASSEGQGFTNSPLHF | TGTGCCAGCAGCGAAGGACAGGGGTTCACGAATTCACCCCTCCACTTT
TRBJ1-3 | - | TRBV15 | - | CATSAAGGNTIYF | TGTGCCACCAGCGCCGCAGGGGGAAACACCATATATTTT